This T cell receptor (beta chain) appears in the sequencing data of a study of T cell responses to AZD1222 COVID-19 vaccine. Study-wide results and limits: Donor demographics were predominantly white British with a female majority; clonal diversity may be underestimated. Only a handful of individuals given AZD1222 were seropositive at baseline.

The V gene end was trimmed by 0 bases and the J gene end by 3 bases; junction bases not matched to a gene: 12. CDR3 length: 18 amino acids. CDR1 is SGDLS and CDR2 is YYNGEE in the germline V gene. With regard to this clone: Its antigen is still unknown.

The repertoire was sequenced with immunoSEQ multiplex PCR; TCRdb's copy has only in-frame clones and lacks some. The data contain some 47,000 clones, roughly 87% of them singletons. This TCR was sampled from an adult who received the AZD1222 COVID-19 vaccine. The chain carries TRBV9 and TRBJ2-1; 7 nucleotides align to TRBD2. Sequenced here: peripheral blood, sampled 28 days after the second AZD1222 dose. The CDR3 nucleotides read TGTGCCAGCAGCGTAGAATGGGGGAGCGGGACCAACTACAATGAGCAGTTCTTC. Its protein product is CASSVEWGSGTNYNEQFF. The whole variable domain, remainder taken from reference TRBV9 and TRBJ2-1, is DSGVTQTPKHLITATGQRVTLRCSPRSGDLSVYWYQQSLDQGLQFLIQYYNGEERAKGNILERFSAQQFPDLHSELNLSSLELGDSALYFCASSVEWGSGTNYNEQFFGPGTRLTVL.